Many counts were recorded for the clone carrying this T cell receptor beta chain. It was by 5'RACE with 10-nucleotide random UMIs that the cDNA was made. TCRdb analysed the 5' RACE reads with MiXCR anew, one entry per CDR3 protein. The table shows roughly 100,000 distinct CDR3 sequences, with under 4.5% occurring only once. Germline V lookup: CDR1 SGHDT, CDR2 YYEEEE. Unmatched junction bases numbered 15, after V lost 4 bases and J lost 7 bases. The CDR3 length is 17 residues. This sample was included in a study of neurological immune-mediated disorders. The V call is TRBV5-6, the J call TRBJ2-1, with 9 bases fitting TRBD1. The sequencing sample was made of PBMCs. The clonotype comes from a woman in her forties or fifties with multiple sclerosis. The CDR3 is CASSPNPGTGRFNEQFF. CDR3 DNA sequence: TGTGCCAGCAGCCCGAACCCCGGGACAGGGAGATTTAATGAGCAGTTCTTC.